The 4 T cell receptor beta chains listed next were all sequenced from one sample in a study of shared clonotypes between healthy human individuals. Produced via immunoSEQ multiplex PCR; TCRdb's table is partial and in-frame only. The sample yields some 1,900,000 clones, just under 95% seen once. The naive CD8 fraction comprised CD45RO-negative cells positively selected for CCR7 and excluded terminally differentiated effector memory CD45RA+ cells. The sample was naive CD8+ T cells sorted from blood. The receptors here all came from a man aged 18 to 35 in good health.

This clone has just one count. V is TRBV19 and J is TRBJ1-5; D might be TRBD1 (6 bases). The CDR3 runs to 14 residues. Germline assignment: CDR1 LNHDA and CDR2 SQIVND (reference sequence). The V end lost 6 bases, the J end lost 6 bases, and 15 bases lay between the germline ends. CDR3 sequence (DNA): TGTGCCAGTAGCCACAGGGCAGTGGTTCAGCCCCAGCATTTT. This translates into CASSHRAVVQPQHF.

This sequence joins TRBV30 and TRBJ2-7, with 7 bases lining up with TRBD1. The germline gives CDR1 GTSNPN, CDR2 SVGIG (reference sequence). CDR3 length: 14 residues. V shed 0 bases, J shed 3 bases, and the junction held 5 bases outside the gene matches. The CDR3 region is CAWSVSGGFYEQYF. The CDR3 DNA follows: TGTGCCTGGAGTGTCTCAGGGGGTTTCTACGAGCAGTACTTC. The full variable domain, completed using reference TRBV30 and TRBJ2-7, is SQTIHQWPATLVQPVGSPLSLECTVEGTSNPNLYWYRQAAGRGLQLLFYSVGIGQISSEVPQNLSASRPQDRQFILSSKKLLLSDSGFYLCAWSVSGGFYEQYFGPGTRLTVT.

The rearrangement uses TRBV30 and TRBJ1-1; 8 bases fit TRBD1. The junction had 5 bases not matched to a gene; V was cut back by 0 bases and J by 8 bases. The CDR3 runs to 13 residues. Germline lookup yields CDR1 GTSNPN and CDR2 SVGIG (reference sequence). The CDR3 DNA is TGTGCCTGGAGTGTACTGGCAGGGGGCGAAGCTTTCTTT. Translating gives CAWSVLAGGEAFF.

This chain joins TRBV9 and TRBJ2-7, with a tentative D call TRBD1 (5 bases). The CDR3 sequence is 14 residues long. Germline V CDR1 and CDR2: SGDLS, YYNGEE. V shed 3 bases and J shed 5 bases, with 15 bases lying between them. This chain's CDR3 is CASSAYGARDEQYF. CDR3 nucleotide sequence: TGTGCCAGCAGCGCTTATGGGGCCAGGGACGAGCAGTACTTC.